One and the same sample provided the 25 T cell receptor beta chains below, sequenced in a study of blood T cell repertoires in COVID-19. The method was immunoSEQ multiplex PCR; TCRdb's version includes in-frame clones alone and lacks a portion of them. The data contain about 41,000 clones, more than 75% of them seen just once; the ten biggest clones take up roughly 4.3%. The sequencing input was peripheral blood. Every receptor here comes from a man in his forties with COVID-19, enrolled during active disease.

The genes are TRBV3-1 (or the pseudogene TRBV3-2) and TRBJ2-3; no firm D call. Germline V gene data show CDR1 as LGHDT and CDR2 as YNNKEL (reference sequence). This CDR3 is 12 amino acids long. The ends were cut back, 7 bases at V and 4 bases at J, with 9 bases in the middle. The CDR3 spells CASTGGADTQYF. The CDR3, as DNA: TGTGCCAGCACCGGTGGAGCAGATACGCAGTATTTT.

The chain links TRBV28 to TRBJ1-1, with a tentative D call TRBD1 (6 bases). The length of the CDR3 is 13 residues. V was shortened by 11 bases and J by 5 bases, with 18 bases between the two germline ends. Germline V gene sequence: CDR1 MDHEN, CDR2 SYDVKM. The chain's CDR3 is CAVHREGRTEAFF. The CDR3 region has the DNA TGTGCCGTCCACAGGGAGGGAAGAACTGAAGCTTTCTTT.

V gene TRBV28 combines with J gene TRBJ1-2, with TRBD1 matching over 9 bases. The trim removed 3 bases at V and 8 bases at J, leaving 4 bases unmatched. CDR1 and CDR2 from the germline V gene are MDHEN and SYDVKM. The CDR3 runs 13 residues. For the CDR3, the DNA is TGTGCCAGCAGTTTTACAGGGGGCAGGGGCTACACCTTC. This gives the protein CASSFTGGRGYTF.

This chain uses TRBV4-1 with TRBJ2-5, with 8 bases identical to TRBD1. V trimming: 4 bases; J trimming: 5 bases; junction bases outside the gene matches: 6. The germline V gene encodes CDR1 MGHRA and CDR2 YSYEKL. The CDR3 spans 14 residues. The CDR3 region is CASSLGTGGETQYF. The DNA of the CDR3 is TGCGCCAGCAGCCTAGGGACAGGTGGGGAGACCCAGTACTTC.

The chain links TRBV30 to TRBJ1-2; no firm D call. The CDR3 contains 12 residues. From germline, CDR1 is GTSNPN and CDR2 SVGIG (reference sequence). Trimming took 7 bases from V and 3 from J, leaving 12 bases between them. CDR3: CASSEAYYGYTF. Written as DNA, the CDR3 is TGTGCCTCCTCCGAGGCCTACTATGGCTACACCTTC.

This clone appeared once. The chain couples TRBV27 to TRBJ2-3; the D gene is possibly TRBD1 (5 bases). The V end lost 3 bases, the J end lost 9 bases, and 13 bases lay between the germline ends. The CDR3 runs 13 residues. Germline loops: CDR1 MNHEY, CDR2 SMNVEV (reference sequence). CDR3 sequence (DNA): TGTGCCAGCAGTTTGGGGCGGCAGGACACGCAGTATTTT. Residues: CASSLGRQDTQYF.

This sequence joins TRBV12-3 or TRBV12-4 and TRBJ2-7; 8 bases fit TRBD2. The trim removed 6 bases at V and 2 bases at J, leaving 3 bases unmatched. This CDR3 contains 13 residues. In DNA, the CDR3 is TGTGCCAGCAGCCGGGGGGGCCCCTACGAGCAGTACTTC. Translation gives CASSRGGPYEQYF.

CDR3 sequence reads: CASSSAPGGGPKETQYF. The CDR3, as DNA: TGTGCCAGCAGTTCCGCCCCGGGCGGGGGGCCGAAAGAGACCCAGTACTTC. V and J are TRBV28 and TRBJ2-5; 8 positions match TRBD2. CDR3 length equals 17 residues. The ends lost 4 bases at V and 3 bases at J; junction bases unmatched: 13. Germline lookup yields CDR1 MDHEN and CDR2 SYDVKM.

The V gene is TRBV28, the J gene TRBJ1-1, with D possibly being TRBD1 (6 bases). V was cut by 1 base and J by 4 bases, with 16 bases left in between. The V gene's germline CDR1 is MDHEN and CDR2 SYDVKM. This CDR3 spans 16 amino acids. The CDR3 bases are TGTGCCAGCAGTTTATATCGGGGGGCTCTGACCACTGAAGCTTTCTTT. It translates to CASSLYRGALTTEAFF.

In its sample, this clone was seen once. CDR3: CASSPGQGADTQYF. The DNA of the CDR3 is TGTGCCAGCAGCCCCGGACAGGGCGCAGATACGCAGTATTTT. The chain links TRBV7-8 to TRBJ2-3; 8 bases match TRBD1. The CDR3 totals 14 residues. The V gene's germline CDR1 is SGHVS and CDR2 FQNEAQ. The V segment lost 5 bases and the J segment 4 bases; nucleotides outside the gene matches: 5.

This sequence joins TRBV27 and TRBJ1-6; weak D call: TRBD1 (5 bases). The CDR3 totals 12 residues. From germline, CDR1 is MNHEY and CDR2 SMNVEV (reference sequence). The V gene lost 6 bases and the J gene lost 9 bases, with 9 bases spanning the gap. The CDR3 DNA reads TGTGCCAGCAGCGATAGGGGTTCACCCCTCCACTTT. Its protein is CASSDRGSPLHF.

The rearrangement uses TRBV6-6 and TRBJ1-3, with D tentatively TRBD1 (5 bases). Trimming took off 6 bases at V and 2 bases at J, with 11 bases between the two ends. CDR1 is MNHNY, CDR2 SVGAGI, per germline (reference sequence). The CDR3 is 14 amino acids. In DNA form, the CDR3 reads TGTGCCAGCAGAACCCCAGGGACTGGAAACACCATATATTTT. Protein sequence: CASRTPGTGNTIYF.

This CDR3 is CASSTLLAGANNEQFF. DNA of the CDR3: TGTGCCAGCAGCACCTTACTAGCGGGAGCCAACAATGAGCAGTTCTTC. V and J are TRBV7-9 and TRBJ2-1, with 11 bases identical to TRBD2. The CDR3 loop spans 16 amino acids. CDR1 SEHNR and CDR2 FQNEAQ come from the germline V gene (reference sequence). V dropped 5 bases and J dropped 5; count of bases not matched to a gene: 8.

The chain carries TRBV13 and TRBJ2-7; TRBD1 matches 7 bases. This CDR3 region has 14 residues. Trimming cost V 5 bases and J 7 bases; bases outside gene matches: 11. Germline V gene lookup returns CDR1 PRHDT and CDR2 FYEKMQ (reference sequence). CDR3: CASSPGQPTLEQYF. The CDR3, as DNA: TGTGCCAGCAGCCCGGGACAGCCGACCTTGGAGCAGTACTTC.

The chain has TRBV10-2 and TRBJ2-7; possibly TRBD1 for D (6 bases). Between the trimmed V and J ends, which lost 5 bases and 0 bases, there was a span of 17 bases. CDR3 size: 16 residues. Germline-derived CDR1 and CDR2 are WSHSY and SAAADI. The DNA of the CDR3 is TGCGCCAGCAGTACCTTCGTCGGGACAAACTCCTACGAGCAGTACTTC. Translated, it gives CASSTFVGTNSYEQYF.

The chain recombines TRBV9 with TRBJ2-1; D is ambiguous. This CDR3 is built from 14 residues. The ends were cut back, 2 bases at V and 8 bases at J, with 14 bases in the middle. CDR1 and CDR2 (germline): SGDLS, YYNGEE. CDR3 bases: TGTGCCAGCAGCGTTCGACTGGCCCGGGATGAGCAGTTCTTC. It is translated as CASSVRLARDEQFF.

The gene calls are TRBV18 and TRBJ2-1; a weak D match, TRBD2 (6 bases). The V and J ends lost 3 bases and 5 bases respectively, with 17 bases between them. This CDR3 spans 16 amino acids. Germline V gene lookup returns CDR1 KGHSH and CDR2 LQKENI. The DNA for the CDR3 is TGTGCCAGCTCACCCCTGTTTGGCGGGGTTAACAATGAGCAGTTCTTC. This gives the protein CASSPLFGGVNNEQFF. Full variable domain (rest looked up from reference TRBV18 and TRBJ2-1): NAGVMQNPRHLVRRRGQEARLRCSPMKGHSHVYWYRQLPEEGLKFMVYLQKENIIDESGMPKERFSAEFPKEGPSILRIQQVVRGDSAAYFCASSPLFGGVNNEQFFGPGTRLTVL.

The CDR3 coding sequence is TGTGCCCTTTCGGACAGGGCGGGCGGCTACACCTTC. Protein sequence: CALSDRAGGYTF. The chain employs TRBV28 and TRBJ1-2; the match to TRBD1 covers 8 bases. After removal of 11 bases from V and 8 bases from J, the junction contained 10 bases not matched to a gene. Per germline, CDR1 MDHEN and CDR2 SYDVKM. The CDR3 has 12 amino acids.

The chain uses TRBV7-8 and TRBJ1-1, with 8 bases matching TRBD1. V shed 0 bases and J 5 bases; nucleotides not matched to a gene: 8. This CDR3 region has 16 residues. The germline gives CDR1 SGHVS, CDR2 FQNEAQ. In DNA form, the CDR3 reads TGTGCCAGCAGCTTAGCACGGACAGGGCTGGGTACTGAAGCTTTCTTT. Its protein is CASSLARTGLGTEAFF.

This clone was recorded once. V and J are TRBV18 and TRBJ2-5; D possibly corresponds to TRBD1 (6 bases). CDR1 KGHSH and CDR2 LQKENI come from the germline V gene. Trimming stripped 5 bases from V and 4 bases from J, with 17 bases between. This CDR3 is built from 15 residues. Here the CDR3 reads CASSVGQPAPETQYF. CDR3 bases: TGTGCCAGCTCAGTCGGACAGCCAGCTCCAGAGACCCAGTACTTC.

The chain combines TRBV24-1 with TRBJ2-1, with a tentative D call TRBD2 (5 bases). Looked up from germline, CDR1 is KGHDR and CDR2 is SFDVKD. Deletions cut 7 bases from V and 4 bases from J, with 16 bases between. The CDR3 totals 15 residues. CDR3 sequence (DNA): TGTGCCACCAGCCCGTCGGACGGGATATACAATGAGCAGTTCTTC. Translation: CATSPSDGIYNEQFF.

The rearrangement links TRBV3-1 (or the pseudogene TRBV3-2) to TRBJ1-5, with no clear D. The germline V gene has CDR1 LGHDT and CDR2 YNNKEL (reference sequence). The germline V and J ends were trimmed by 5 bases and 5 bases, with 7 bases remaining between them. This CDR3 comprises 12 residues. The CDR3 DNA follows: TGTGCCAGCAGCGACTCCGATCAGCCCCAGCATTTT. Translating it yields CASSDSDQPQHF.

The chain is built from TRBV7-9 and TRBJ2-7; the D gene is possibly TRBD2 (5 bases). Between the trimmed V and J ends, which lost 1 base and 7 bases, there was a span of 14 bases. From germline, CDR1 is SEHNR and CDR2 FQNEAQ (reference sequence). CDR3 length: 14 amino acids. CDR3 nucleotide sequence: TGTGCCAGCAGCTTAGTGGCTAGCCGGGAAGAGCAGTACTTC. Translating it yields CASSLVASREEQYF.

This clone was counted once. The chain employs TRBV18 and TRBJ1-2, with D possibly matching TRBD1 (5 bases). The germline gives CDR1 KGHSH, CDR2 LQKENI. The ends were cut back, 0 bases at V and 4 bases at J, with 15 bases in the middle. The CDR3 totals 16 residues. CDR3 coding DNA: TGTGCCAGCTCACCACCGGCGCGGGGCGCGTCCTATGGCTACACCTTC. Protein sequence: CASSPPARGASYGYTF. Full variable domain (missing parts from reference TRBV18 and TRBJ1-2): NAGVMQNPRHLVRRRGQEARLRCSPMKGHSHVYWYRQLPEEGLKFMVYLQKENIIDESGMPKERFSAEFPKEGPSILRIQQVVRGDSAAYFCASSPPARGASYGYTFGSGTRLTVV.

The genes are TRBV11-2 and TRBJ1-3, with 7 bases aligning to TRBD1. CDR3 length: 16 amino acids. Germline-derived CDR1 and CDR2 are SGHAT and FQNNGV. The ends lost 5 bases at V and 2 bases at J; junction bases unmatched: 9. CDR3 region: CASSPNRGYTGNTIYF. In DNA form, the CDR3 reads TGTGCCAGCAGCCCTAACAGGGGATATACTGGAAACACCATATATTTT.